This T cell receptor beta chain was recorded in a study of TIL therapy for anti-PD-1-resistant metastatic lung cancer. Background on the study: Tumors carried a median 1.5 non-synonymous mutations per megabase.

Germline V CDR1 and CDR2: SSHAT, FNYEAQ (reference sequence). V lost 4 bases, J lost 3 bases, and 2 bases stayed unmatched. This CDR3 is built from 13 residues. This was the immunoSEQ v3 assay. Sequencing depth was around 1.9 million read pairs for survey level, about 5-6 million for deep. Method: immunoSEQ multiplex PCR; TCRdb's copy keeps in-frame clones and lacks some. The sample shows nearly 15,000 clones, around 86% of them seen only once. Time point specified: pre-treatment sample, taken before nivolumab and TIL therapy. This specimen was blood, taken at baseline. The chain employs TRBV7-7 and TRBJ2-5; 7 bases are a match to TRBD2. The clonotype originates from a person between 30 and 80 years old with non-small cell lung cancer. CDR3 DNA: TGTGCCAGCAGCTCCGGACTAGAAGAGACCCAGTACTTC. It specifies CASSSGLEETQYF.